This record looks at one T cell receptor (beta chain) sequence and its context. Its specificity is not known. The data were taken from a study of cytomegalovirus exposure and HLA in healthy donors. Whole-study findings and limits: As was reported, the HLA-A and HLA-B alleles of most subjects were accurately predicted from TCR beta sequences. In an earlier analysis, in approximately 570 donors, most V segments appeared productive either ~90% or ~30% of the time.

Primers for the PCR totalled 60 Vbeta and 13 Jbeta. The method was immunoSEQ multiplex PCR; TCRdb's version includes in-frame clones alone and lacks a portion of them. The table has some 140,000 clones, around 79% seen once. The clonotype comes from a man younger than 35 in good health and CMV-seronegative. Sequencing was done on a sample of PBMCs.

The CDR3 protein is CASSKRGANTQYF. The CDR3 nucleotides are TGTGCCAGCAGCAAGCGGGGGGCAAATACGCAGTATTTT. The chain links TRBV7-6 to TRBJ2-3; TRBD2 agrees at 9 bases. Germline trimming cut 5 bases from V and 7 bases from J; bases unmatched to any gene: 4. The length of the CDR3 is 13 residues. CDR1 SGHVS and CDR2 FNYEAQ come from the germline V gene.